These 4 T cell receptor beta chains came from one sample sequenced in a study of T cell responses to AZD1222 COVID-19 vaccine. Generated by immunoSEQ multiplex PCR, the TCRdb table keeps only in-frame clones and is missing some. Here the sample spans roughly 55,000 clones, around 92% being singletons. The sample here was peripheral blood, taken on day 0 of AZD1222 vaccination. Source of these receptors: an adult in good health.

This chain uses TRBV6-5 with TRBJ1-5; 7 bases fit TRBD1. V shed 2 bases and J 6 bases; nucleotides not matched to a gene: 4. Germline V gene sequence: CDR1 MNHEY, CDR2 SVGAGI. The CDR3 extends over 14 amino acids. CDR3 region: CASSYDRAGQPQHF. The CDR3 DNA sequence: TGTGCCAGCAGTTACGACAGGGCGGGTCAGCCCCAGCATTTT.

This clone was seen only once. This chain links TRBV7-2 with TRBJ1-5; D uncertain. CDR1 is SGHTA and CDR2 is FQGNSA in the germline V gene. The CDR3 sequence is 13 residues long. Trimming cost V 1 base and J 5 bases, with 6 bases left between them. This chain's CDR3 is CASSLVSDQPQHF. The CDR3 DNA is TGTGCCAGCAGCTTAGTTTCGGATCAGCCCCAGCATTTT.

The chain uses TRBV7-2 and TRBJ2-7; the match to TRBD1 covers 9 bases. Germline V gene sequence: CDR1 SGHTA, CDR2 FQGNSA. V lost 2 bases to trimming and J lost 2 bases; unmatched junction nucleotides: 7. This CDR3 has 16 residues. The CDR3 nucleotides are TGTGCCAGCAGCTTATTCGGGACAGGGACGACCTACGAGCAGTACTTC. This encodes CASSLFGTGTTYEQYF.

There are a few counts of this clone. J is TRBJ1-3 and V is TRBV9; D unclear. There are 14 residues in the CDR3. V lost 3 bases, J lost 3 bases, and 10 bases lay in between. The germline gives CDR1 SGDLS, CDR2 YYNGEE. In DNA form, the CDR3 reads TGTGCCAGCAGCGAAAACGTCTTTGGAAACACCATATATTTT. This translates into CASSENVFGNTIYF.